Below, 20 T cell receptor beta chains from the same sample are listed, as sequenced in a study of cytomegalovirus exposure and HLA in healthy donors. Both 60 Vbeta primers and 13 Jbeta primers went into the PCR. Here immunoSEQ multiplex PCR was the method, and the copy in TCRdb shows in-frame clones only, minus some. The sample holds about 190,000 clones, over 65% seen once. Sequenced: PBMCs. The origin of the receptors is a woman aged 45 to 65 in good health and CMV-seropositive.

The chain has TRBV7-2 and TRBJ2-3, with 8 bases aligning to TRBD1. The CDR3 has 19 amino acids. The ends lost 2 bases at V and 6 bases at J; junction bases unmatched: 19. The V gene's germline CDR1 is SGHTA and CDR2 FQGNSA. The CDR3 bases are TGTGCCAGCAGCTTAACGATCCTGGGACAGGCCCTGATCAAGGATACGCAGTATTTT. Amino acids: CASSLTILGQALIKDTQYF.

About this clone: Distinct nucleotide sequences in the sample also encode this CDR3. The V gene is TRBV5-1, the J gene TRBJ2-1; D is ambiguous. V was pared by 0 bases and J by 0 bases, with 7 bases between. Germline V gene lookup returns CDR1 SGHRS and CDR2 YFSETQ. The CDR3 spans 15 residues. The CDR3 region is CASSLGASSYNEQFF. As DNA, the CDR3 is TGCGCCAGCAGCTTGGGTGCGAGCTCCTACAATGAGCAGTTCTTC.

This chain uses TRBV4-2 with TRBJ2-7; 9 nucleotides line up with TRBD1. Germline V gene data show CDR1 as LGHNA and CDR2 as YNFKEQ. The length of the CDR3 is 20 residues. With 3 bases clipped from V and 0 bases from J, the junction kept 18 bases outside the gene matches. The CDR3 DNA reads TGTGCCAGCAGCCACCCGACGACGGCTAGGGGGACAGGGTACTCCTACGAGCAGTACTTC. Translated, it gives CASSHPTTARGTGYSYEQYF.

The gene calls are TRBV5-1 and TRBJ2-1; 9 bases align to TRBD1. Trimming removed 3 bases from V and 6 bases from J; junction bases left unmatched: 13. Germline V gene data show CDR1 as SGHRS and CDR2 as YFSETQ. This CDR3 spans 17 amino acids. DNA of the CDR3: TGCGCCAGCAGCTCGCTCGTTGGGACAGGGACATTCAATGAGCAGTTCTTC. It codes for CASSSLVGTGTFNEQFF.

The chain links TRBV5-4 to TRBJ2-1, with 8 nucleotides matching TRBD2. CDR3 length: 16 amino acids. Germline V gives CDR1 SGHNT, CDR2 YYREEE (reference sequence). The J segment lost 2 bases and the V segment lost 4 bases, leaving 8 bases of the junction unmatched. The CDR3 protein is CASSPGRGGTYNEQFF. In nucleotides, the CDR3 is TGTGCCAGCAGCCCAGGTCGGGGGGGGACCTACAATGAGCAGTTCTTC. Together with reference TRBV5-4 and TRBJ2-1, the CDR3 gives the full variable domain: ETGVTQSPTHLIKTRGQQVTLRCSSQSGHNTVSWYQQALGQGPQFIFQYYREEENGRGNFPPRFSGLQFPNYSSELNVNALELDDSALYLCASSPGRGGTYNEQFFGPGTRLTVL.

The DNA for the CDR3 is TGTGCCAGCAGCTTAGAGGGACAGGGGGATGAAAAACTGTTTTTT. Translating it yields CASSLEGQGDEKLFF. The chain combines TRBV11-1 with TRBJ1-4; 11 bases map to TRBD1. V lost 1 base to trimming and J lost 6 bases; unmatched junction nucleotides: 1. CDR3 length: 15 amino acids. The V gene's germline CDR1 is SGHAT and CDR2 FQDESV (reference sequence).

The chain has TRBV7-8 and TRBJ2-7; perhaps TRBD1 as D (5 bases). This CDR3 region has 14 residues. V lost 2 bases and J lost 2, with 10 bases in between. CDR1 is SGHVS, CDR2 FQNEAQ, per germline. CDR3 sequence reads: CASSLSPGTYEQYF. As DNA, the CDR3 is TGTGCCAGCAGCTTATCGCCAGGGACCTACGAGCAGTACTTC.

The genes are TRBV5-3 and TRBJ1-3; no reliable D call. TRBV5-3 carries the ORF label, with uncertain function. The V gene lost 6 bases and the J gene lost 5 bases, with 21 bases spanning the gap. This CDR3 is 16 amino acids long. The CDR3 region has the DNA TGTGCCAGAAACCTTATGCCGAGGGAAGGCAGAAACACCATATATTTT. Encoded protein: CARNLMPREGRNTIYF.

The chain combines TRBV6-6 with TRBJ2-4; TRBD2 is a possible D gene (6 bases). The CDR3 is 13 residues long. Germline CDR1 is MNHNY and CDR2 is SVGAGI (reference sequence). V lost 10 bases to trimming and J lost 9 bases, with 19 bases between them. In DNA, the CDR3 is TGTGCCACCCGAAGAGGGGAGGTTGGCATTCAGTACTTC. Protein: CATRRGEVGIQYF.

The chain carries TRBV5-1 and TRBJ1-1; D is uncertain. Trimming removed 6 bases at V and 3 bases at J, with 15 bases between. There are 14 residues in the CDR3. The germline gives CDR1 SGHRS, CDR2 YFSETQ. CDR3 sequence: CASTKDGGYTEAFF. The CDR3 nucleotides are TGCGCCAGCACAAAAGACGGCGGCTACACTGAAGCTTTCTTT.

The V call is TRBV11-2, the J call TRBJ2-1, with 9 bases identical to TRBD1. CDR3 length equals 16 residues. Germline V gene data show CDR1 as SGHAT and CDR2 as FQNNGV. Trimming cost V 3 bases and J 1 base; bases outside gene matches: 4. CDR3 DNA sequence: TGTGCCAGCAGCTTGAGGGGACAGGGATCCTACAATGAGCAGTTCTTC. Amino acids: CASSLRGQGSYNEQFF. Filled out from reference TRBV11-2 and TRBJ2-1, the complete variable domain reads EAGVAQSPRYKIIEKRQSVAFWCNPISGHATLYWYQQILGQGPKLLIQFQNNGVVDDSQLPKDRFSAERLKGVDSTLKIQPAKLEDSAVYLCASSLRGQGSYNEQFFGPGTRLTVL.

The chain joins TRBV28 to TRBJ2-5, with 9 bases that match TRBD1. The DNA end is a closer match to TRBJ2-7, so the J assignment may be wrong. Germline V lookup: CDR1 MDHEN, CDR2 SYDVKM. This CDR3 has 16 residues. The chain's CDR3 is CASRIKPGTGIDEQYF. The CDR3 nucleotides are TGTGCCAGCAGAATCAAACCGGGGACAGGGATCGACGAGCAGTACTTC.

In its sample, this clone was seen once. This CDR3 reads CASSLGQGHPYEQYF. The CDR3 bases are TGTGCCAGCAGCTTAGGACAGGGGCATCCCTACGAGCAGTACTTC. This chain uses TRBV7-8 with TRBJ2-7, with 8 bases fitting TRBD1. J gave up 2 bases and V 1 base, and 4 bases lay outside the gene matches. The germline gives CDR1 SGHVS, CDR2 FQNEAQ. The CDR3 runs 15 residues. Based on the CDR3 plus reference TRBV7-8 and TRBJ2-7, the full variable domain is GAGVSQSPRYKVAKRGQDVALRCDPISGHVSLFWYQQALGQGPEFLTYFQNEAQLDKSGLPSDRFFAERPEGSVSTLKIQRTQQEDSAVYLCASSLGQGHPYEQYFGPGTRLTVT.

This clone has a handful of counts. The V call is TRBV4-1, the J call TRBJ1-1; TRBD1 matches at 10 bases. The CDR3 extends over 15 amino acids. Germline V gene sequence: CDR1 MGHRA, CDR2 YSYEKL. J lost 0 bases, V lost 4 bases, and 2 bases had no gene match. The CDR3 nucleotides are TGCGCCAGCAGCCCGGGACAGGGGATGAACACTGAAGCTTTCTTT. This gives the protein CASSPGQGMNTEAFF.

The chain links TRBV29-1 to TRBJ2-1, with D perhaps matching TRBD1 (6 bases). Trimming pared 3 bases from V and 0 bases from J, leaving 12 bases between. Germline V gene data show CDR1 as SQVTM and CDR2 as ANQGSEA. CDR3 length: 15 residues. The CDR3 region has the DNA TGCAGCGTTGACCCTGGGGACAACTCCTACAATGAGCAGTTCTTC. Protein sequence: CSVDPGDNSYNEQFF.

The chain recombines TRBV28 with TRBJ1-6, with 9 bases identical to TRBD1. This CDR3 has 15 amino acids. With 6 bases clipped from V and 11 bases from J, the junction kept 11 bases outside the gene matches. Germline assignment: CDR1 MDHEN and CDR2 SYDVKM. The CDR3 is CASSPPGQGSPPLHF. CDR3 in DNA: TGTGCCAGCAGCCCCCCGGGACAGGGTTCCCCACCCCTCCACTTT.

This clone was counted only a few times. The CDR3 here is CASSYSIVEGSGYTF. DNA for the CDR3: TGTGCCAGCAGTTACTCGATTGTGGAGGGATCTGGCTACACCTTC. The J gene is TRBJ1-2, the V gene TRBV6-5; no clear D. The CDR3 has 15 amino acids. Germline loops: CDR1 MNHEY, CDR2 SVGAGI. V was shortened by 0 bases and J by 7 bases, with 15 bases between the two germline ends.

J is TRBJ2-1 and V is TRBV5-1; tentative D call: TRBD2 (5 bases). V shed 0 bases and J shed 5 bases, with 12 bases lying between them. Germline CDR1 and CDR2: SGHRS and YFSETQ. The CDR3 loop spans 15 amino acids. The CDR3 DNA sequence: TGCGCCAGCAGCTTGGGACTCCAGGAGGACAATGAGCAGTTCTTC. Amino acid sequence: CASSLGLQEDNEQFF.

The chain is built from TRBV19 and TRBJ1-2; D is unclear. The CDR3 spans 18 residues. Germline V gene lookup returns CDR1 LNHDA and CDR2 SQIVND (reference sequence). The V and J ends lost 4 bases and 0 bases respectively, with 21 bases between them. This chain's CDR3 is CASSTPTWQDKANYGYTF. CDR3 DNA: TGTGCCAGTAGTACCCCCACGTGGCAGGATAAAGCTAACTATGGCTACACCTTC.

The CDR3 DNA sequence: TGTGCCAGCAGCCAAGATCTGATGGCCTCCGGAAACACCATATATTTT. It is translated as CASSQDLMASGNTIYF. The chain couples TRBV4-2 to TRBJ1-3, with D uncertain. CDR1 and CDR2 (germline): LGHNA, YNFKEQ. The V and J ends lost 0 bases and 4 bases respectively, with 13 bases between them. This CDR3 is built from 16 residues.